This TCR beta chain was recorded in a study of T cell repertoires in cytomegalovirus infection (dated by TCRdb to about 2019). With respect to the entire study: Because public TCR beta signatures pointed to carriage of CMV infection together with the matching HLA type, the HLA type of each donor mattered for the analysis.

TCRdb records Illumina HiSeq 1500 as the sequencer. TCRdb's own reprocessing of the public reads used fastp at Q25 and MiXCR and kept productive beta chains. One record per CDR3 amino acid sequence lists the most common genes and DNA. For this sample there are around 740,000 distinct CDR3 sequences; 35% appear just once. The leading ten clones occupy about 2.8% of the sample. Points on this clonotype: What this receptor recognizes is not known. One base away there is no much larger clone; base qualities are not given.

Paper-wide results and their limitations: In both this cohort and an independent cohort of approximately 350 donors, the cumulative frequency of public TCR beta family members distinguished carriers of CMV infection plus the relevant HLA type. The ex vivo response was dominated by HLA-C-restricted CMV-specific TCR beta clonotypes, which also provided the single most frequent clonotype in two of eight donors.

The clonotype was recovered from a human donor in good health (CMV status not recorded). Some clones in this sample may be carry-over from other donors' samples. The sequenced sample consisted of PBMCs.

The CDR3 reads as follows: CAVGQGYGYTF. The DNA is as follows: TGTGCCGTAGGACAGGGCTATGGCTACACCTTC. The chain couples TRBV12-3 or TRBV12-4 to TRBJ1-2; TRBD1 matches 8 bases in the middle. For this chain, trimming is 11 bases at the V end and 4 bases at the J end, and the number of junction bases without a gene match is 3. The CDR3 runs 11 amino acids, cysteine and phenylalanine included. The only DNA kept is the CDR3, 33 bases in frame from the first base.